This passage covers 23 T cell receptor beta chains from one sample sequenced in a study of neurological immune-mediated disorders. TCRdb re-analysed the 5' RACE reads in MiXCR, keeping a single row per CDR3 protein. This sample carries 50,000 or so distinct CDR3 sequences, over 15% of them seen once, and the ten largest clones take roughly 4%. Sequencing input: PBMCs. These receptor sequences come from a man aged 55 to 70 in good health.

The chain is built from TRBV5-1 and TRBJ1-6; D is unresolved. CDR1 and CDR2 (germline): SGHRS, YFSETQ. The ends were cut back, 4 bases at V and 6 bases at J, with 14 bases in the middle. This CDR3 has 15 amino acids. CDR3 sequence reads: CASSTSAQSNSPLHF. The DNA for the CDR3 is TGCGCCAGCAGCACATCGGCACAAAGTAATTCACCCCTCCACTTT.

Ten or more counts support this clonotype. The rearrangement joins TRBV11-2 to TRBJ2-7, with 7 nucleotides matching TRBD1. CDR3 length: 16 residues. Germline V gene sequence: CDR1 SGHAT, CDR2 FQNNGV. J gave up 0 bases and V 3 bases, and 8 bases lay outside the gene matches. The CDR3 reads CASSFTVGQVSYEQYF. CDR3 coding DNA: TGTGCCAGCAGCTTTACTGTCGGACAGGTCTCCTACGAGCAGTACTTC.

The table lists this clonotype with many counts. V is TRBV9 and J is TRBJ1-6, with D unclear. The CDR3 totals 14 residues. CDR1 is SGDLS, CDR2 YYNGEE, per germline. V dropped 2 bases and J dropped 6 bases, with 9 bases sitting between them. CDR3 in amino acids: CASSVEGSNSPLHF. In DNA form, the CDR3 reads TGTGCCAGCAGCGTTGAGGGCTCTAATTCACCCCTCCACTTT.

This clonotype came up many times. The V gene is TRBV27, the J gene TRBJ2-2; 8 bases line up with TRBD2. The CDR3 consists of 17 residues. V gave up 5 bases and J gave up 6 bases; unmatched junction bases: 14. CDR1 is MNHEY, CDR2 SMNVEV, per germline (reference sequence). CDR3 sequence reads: CASSPRRAGALAGELFF. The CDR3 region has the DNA TGTGCCAGCAGTCCCCGACGAGCGGGAGCCTTAGCCGGGGAGCTGTTTTTT.

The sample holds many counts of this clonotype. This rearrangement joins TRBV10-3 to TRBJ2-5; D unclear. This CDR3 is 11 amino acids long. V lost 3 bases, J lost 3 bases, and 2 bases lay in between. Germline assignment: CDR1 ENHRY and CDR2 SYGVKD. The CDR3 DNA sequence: TGTGCCATCAGTGAAAAAGAGACCCAGTACTTC. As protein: CAISEKETQYF.

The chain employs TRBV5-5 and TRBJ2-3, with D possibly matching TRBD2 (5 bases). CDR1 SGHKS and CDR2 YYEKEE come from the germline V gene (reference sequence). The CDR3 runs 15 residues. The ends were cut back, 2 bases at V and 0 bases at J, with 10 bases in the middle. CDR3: CASSFQRISTDTQYF. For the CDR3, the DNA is TGTGCCAGCAGCTTTCAGCGGATCAGCACAGATACGCAGTATTTT.

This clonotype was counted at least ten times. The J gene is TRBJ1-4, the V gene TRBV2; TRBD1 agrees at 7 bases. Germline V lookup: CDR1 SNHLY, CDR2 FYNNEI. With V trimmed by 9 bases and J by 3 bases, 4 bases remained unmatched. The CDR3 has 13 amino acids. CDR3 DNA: TGTGCCAGTCGGACAGGTCCTAATGAAAAACTGTTTTTT. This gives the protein CASRTGPNEKLFF.

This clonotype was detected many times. CDR3 in DNA: TGCGCCAGCAGCCTCCGACAGGGCGGCACTGAAGCTTTCTTT. Protein product: CASSLRQGGTEAFF. The chain recombines TRBV5-1 with TRBJ1-1, with TRBD1 identical over 7 bases. The ends lost 4 bases at V and 4 bases at J; junction bases unmatched: 7. The CDR3 totals 14 residues. Germline CDR1 SGHRS, CDR2 YFSETQ.

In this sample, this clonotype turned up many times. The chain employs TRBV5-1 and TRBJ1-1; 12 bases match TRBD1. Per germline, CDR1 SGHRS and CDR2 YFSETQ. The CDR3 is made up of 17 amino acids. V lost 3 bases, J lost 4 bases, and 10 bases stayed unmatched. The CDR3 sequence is CASSSGTGGIKGTEAFF. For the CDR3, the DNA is TGCGCCAGCAGCTCCGGGACAGGGGGCATAAAGGGCACTGAAGCTTTCTTT.

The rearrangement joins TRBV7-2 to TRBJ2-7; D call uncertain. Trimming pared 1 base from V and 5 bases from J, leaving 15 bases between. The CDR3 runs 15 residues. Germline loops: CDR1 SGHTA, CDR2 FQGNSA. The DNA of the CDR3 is TGTGCCAGCAGCTTAGGGGTAGGAATCCCCCACGAGCAGTACTTC. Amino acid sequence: CASSLGVGIPHEQYF.

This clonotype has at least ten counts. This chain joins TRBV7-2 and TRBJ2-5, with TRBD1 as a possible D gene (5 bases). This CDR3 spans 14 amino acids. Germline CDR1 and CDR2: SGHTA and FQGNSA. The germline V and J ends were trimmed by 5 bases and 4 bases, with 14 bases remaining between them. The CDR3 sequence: CASSAVGAGETQYF. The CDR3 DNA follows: TGTGCCAGCAGCGCCGTAGGGGCCGGAGAGACCCAGTACTTC.

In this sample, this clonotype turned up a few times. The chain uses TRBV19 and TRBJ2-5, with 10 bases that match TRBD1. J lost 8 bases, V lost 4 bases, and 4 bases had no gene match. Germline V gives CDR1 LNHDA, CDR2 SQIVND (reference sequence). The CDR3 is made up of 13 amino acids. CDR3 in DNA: TGTGCCAGTAGTAAAGACAGGGGGCGCACCCAGTACTTC. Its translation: CASSKDRGRTQYF.

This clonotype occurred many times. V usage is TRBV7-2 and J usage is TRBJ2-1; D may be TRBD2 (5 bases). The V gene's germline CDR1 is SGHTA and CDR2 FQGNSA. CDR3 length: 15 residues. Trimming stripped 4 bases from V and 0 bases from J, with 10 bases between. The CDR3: CASSYSGRSYNEQFF. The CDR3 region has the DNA TGTGCCAGCAGCTACAGCGGACGCTCCTACAATGAGCAGTTCTTC.

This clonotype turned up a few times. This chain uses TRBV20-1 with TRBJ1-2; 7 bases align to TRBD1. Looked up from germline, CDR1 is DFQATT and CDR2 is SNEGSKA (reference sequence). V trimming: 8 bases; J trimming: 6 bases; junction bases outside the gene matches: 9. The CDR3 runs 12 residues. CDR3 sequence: CSTETGRHGYTF. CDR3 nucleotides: TGCAGTACCGAGACAGGGCGCCATGGCTACACCTTC.

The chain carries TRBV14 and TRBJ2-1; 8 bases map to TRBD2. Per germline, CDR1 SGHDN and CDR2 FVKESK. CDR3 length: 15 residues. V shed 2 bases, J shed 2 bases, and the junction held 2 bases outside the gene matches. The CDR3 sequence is CASSQTSGAYNEQFF. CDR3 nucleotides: TGTGCCAGCAGCCAAACTAGCGGAGCCTACAATGAGCAGTTCTTC.

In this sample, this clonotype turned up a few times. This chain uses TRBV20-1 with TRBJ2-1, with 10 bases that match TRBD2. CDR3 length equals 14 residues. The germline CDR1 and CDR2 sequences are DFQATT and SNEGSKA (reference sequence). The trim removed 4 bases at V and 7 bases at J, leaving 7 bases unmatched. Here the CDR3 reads CSATTSGILNEQFF. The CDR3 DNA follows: TGCAGTGCTACCACTAGCGGGATATTGAATGAGCAGTTCTTC.

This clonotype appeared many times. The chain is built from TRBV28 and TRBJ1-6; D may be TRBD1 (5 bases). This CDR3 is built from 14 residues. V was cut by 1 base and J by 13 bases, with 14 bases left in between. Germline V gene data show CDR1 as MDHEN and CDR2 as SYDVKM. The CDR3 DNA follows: TGTGCCAGCAGTTTATCAGGGAACTATAGGCCCCTCCACTTT. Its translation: CASSLSGNYRPLHF.

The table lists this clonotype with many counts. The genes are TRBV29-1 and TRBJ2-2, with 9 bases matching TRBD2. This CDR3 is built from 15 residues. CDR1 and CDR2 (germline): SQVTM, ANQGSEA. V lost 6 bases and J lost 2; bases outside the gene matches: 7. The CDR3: CSVGGGLANTGELFF. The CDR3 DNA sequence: TGCAGCGTGGGGGGGGGACTAGCTAACACCGGGGAGCTGTTTTTT.

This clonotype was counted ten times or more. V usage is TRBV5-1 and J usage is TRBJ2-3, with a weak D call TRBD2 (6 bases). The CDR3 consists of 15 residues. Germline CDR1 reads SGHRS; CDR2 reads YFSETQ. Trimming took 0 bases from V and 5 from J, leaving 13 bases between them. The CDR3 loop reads CASSLARAEGDTQYF. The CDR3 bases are TGCGCCAGCAGCTTGGCTCGAGCGGAGGGAGATACGCAGTATTTT.

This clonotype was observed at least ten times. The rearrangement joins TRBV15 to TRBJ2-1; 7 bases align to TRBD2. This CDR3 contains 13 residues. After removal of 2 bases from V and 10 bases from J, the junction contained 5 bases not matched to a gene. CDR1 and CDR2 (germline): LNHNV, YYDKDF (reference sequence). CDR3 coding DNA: TGTGCCACCAGCAGAACGTCGACTAGCGAGCAGTTCTTC. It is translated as CATSRTSTSEQFF.

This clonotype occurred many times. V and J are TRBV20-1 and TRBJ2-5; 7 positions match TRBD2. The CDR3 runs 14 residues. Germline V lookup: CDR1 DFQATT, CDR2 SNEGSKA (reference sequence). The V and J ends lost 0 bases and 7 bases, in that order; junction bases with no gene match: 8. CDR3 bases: TGCAGTGCTAGAGATTGGGAAGGGAGGGTGACCCAGTACTTC. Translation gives CSARDWEGRVTQYF.

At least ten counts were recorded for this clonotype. The CDR3 loop is CASSFLGHQDTQYF. CDR3 nucleotide sequence: TGTGCCAGCAGCTTTCTCGGACACCAAGATACGCAGTATTTT. J is TRBJ2-3 and V is TRBV7-8; D is possibly TRBD1 (5 bases). The CDR3 is 14 residues long. V shed 3 bases and J shed 5 bases, with 12 bases lying between them. Germline CDR1 and CDR2: SGHVS and FQNEAQ.

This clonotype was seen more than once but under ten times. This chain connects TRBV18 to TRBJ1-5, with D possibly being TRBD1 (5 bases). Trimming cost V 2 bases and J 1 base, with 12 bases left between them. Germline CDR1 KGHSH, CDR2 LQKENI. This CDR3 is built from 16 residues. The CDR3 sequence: CASSPVAQGSNQPQHF. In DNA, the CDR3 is TGTGCCAGCTCACCAGTGGCTCAGGGCAGCAATCAGCCCCAGCATTTT. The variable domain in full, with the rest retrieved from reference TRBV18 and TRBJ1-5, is NAGVMQNPRHLVRRRGQEARLRCSPMKGHSHVYWYRQLPEEGLKFMVYLQKENIIDESGMPKERFSAEFPKEGPSILRIQQVVRGDSAAYFCASSPVAQGSNQPQHFGDGTRLSIL.